This is a list of T cell receptor beta chains from one sample in a study of T-cell reconstitution after alpha-beta-depleted transplantation in children. TCRdb passed the PCR reads through MiXCR, listing each CDR3 protein once. The sample yields hundreds of thousands of distinct CDR3 sequences, around 16% seen once. The specimen comprised PBMCs from the stem cell graft donor, sampled from the stem cell graft. The source of these receptors is a human donor who donated a stem cell graft to a child with acute myeloid leukemia. The CDR3 runs from the conserved cysteine through the conserved F or W. Fields, in order: clone size, J gene, V gene, D gene, CDR3 DNA, CDR3 protein. A D gene is named only where the DNA matches it firmly. Some rows mark clone size as missing; the rest say once, few, many or name a class of expanded clone.

NA TRBJ1-1 TRBV7-9 TRBD1 TGTGCCAGCAGCCTGCCGACAGGGTGGGGGGACACTGAAGCTTTCTTT CASSLPTGWGDTEAFF
NA TRBJ2-5 TRBV5-6 TRBD2 TGTGCCAGCAGCGGAAGCGGGGGTGAACAAGAGACCCAGTACTTC CASSGSGGEQETQYF
few TRBJ2-4 TRBV7-2 NA TGTGCCAGCAGCTTAGCGGCAGGACTGACCATTCAGTACTTC CASSLAAGLTIQYF
few TRBJ2-7 TRBV20-1 NA TGCAGTGCCCTTACTAGCTACGAGCAGTACTTC CSALTSYEQYF
few TRBJ2-5 TRBV6-1 TRBD1 TGTGCCAGCAGGAGGACAGGGTTGGTGAGGGAGACCCAGTACTTC CASRRTGLVRETQYF
few TRBJ1-6 TRBV7-9 NA TGTGCCAGCGGATCTCAGGGATCACCCCTCCACTTT CASGSQGSPLHF
many TRBJ2-5 TRBV7-9 NA TGTGCCAGCAGTTTACAGGGACGCGTACAAGAGACCCAGTACTTC CASSLQGRVQETQYF
few TRBJ2-1 TRBV24-1 TRBD1 TGTGCCACCAGTGATTTGGGACAGGGAAAGGGTCCCTCCCACAATGAGCAGTTCTTC CATSDLGQGKGPSHNEQFF
NA TRBJ1-1 TRBV2 NA TGTGCCAGCAGGGATCAGGCCCCGGGGACTGAAGCTTTCTTT CASRDQAPGTEAFF
few TRBJ2-1 TRBV11-3 TRBD2 TGTGCCAGCAGCTTCCCGGGACTAGCAGGTCATGAGCAGTTCTTC CASSFPGLAGHEQFF
many TRBJ2-5 TRBV20-1 TRBD2 TGCAGTGCAAAGACTCCAGCGGGGGGAAAAGAGACCCAGTACTTC CSAKTPAGGKETQYF
NA TRBJ1-2 TRBV7-8 TRBD1 TGTGCCAGCAGCTTATTATCCGGGACAGAGGTCTATGGCTACACCTTC CASSLLSGTEVYGYTF
few TRBJ2-1 TRBV5-1 NA TGCGCCAGCAGCTTGAGGAGGGGGAATGAGCAGTTCTTC CASSLRRGNEQFF
many TRBJ2-1 TRBV7-6 TRBD2 TGTGCCAGCAGCCGGAGCGGGGGACGCTCCAATGAGCAGTTCTTC CASSRSGGRSNEQFF
many TRBJ1-2 TRBV29-1 NA TGCAGCGTTGAAGCCCCCAGGGGCCGACTTAACTATGGCTACACCTTC CSVEAPRGRLNYGYTF
NA TRBJ2-1 TRBV7-8 TRBD2 TGTGCCAGCAGCAATCCCCAGACTAGCGGGGGGGCGAATGAGCAGTTCTTC CASSNPQTSGGANEQFF
NA TRBJ2-1 TRBV5-6 TRBD2 TGTGCCAGCAGCTTCGGGACTACCAGATACAATGAGCAGTTCTTC CASSFGTTRYNEQFF